Each of the 32 T cell receptor beta chains below was sequenced from the same sample in a study of OX40 agonist ivuxolimab in advanced cancers. The data were produced by immunoSEQ multiplex PCR, yet TCRdb's version contains in-frame clones alone and is incomplete. The sample includes about 110,000 clones, 90% of them seen just once. The starting material was CD4+ or CD8+ T cells sorted from blood, obtained in a trial of the OX40 agonist ivuxolimab. The receptors originated from an adult with an advanced solid tumor such as melanoma, head and neck, liver or kidney cancer.

V is TRBV10-3 and J is TRBJ1-6, with D uncertain. CDR3 length equals 15 residues. V lost 6 bases and J 5 bases, leaving 14 bases between the germline ends. In germline, CDR1 is ENHRY, CDR2 SYGVKD. The CDR3 region has the DNA TGTGCCATCAGGGATGGACGCAGCGATAATTCACCCCTCCACTTT. Amino acids: CAIRDGRSDNSPLHF.

This chain links TRBV6-5 with TRBJ1-2; D remains ambiguous. CDR1 MNHEY and CDR2 SVGAGI come from the germline V gene. The length of the CDR3 is 15 residues. V was clipped by 2 bases and J by 0 bases, with 10 bases between them. The CDR3 coding sequence is TGTGCCAGCAGTTACGATCCGGTGACTAACTATGGCTACACCTTC. Translated, it gives CASSYDPVTNYGYTF.

The V call is TRBV6-5, the J call TRBJ2-1; D gene unclear. The CDR3 contains 13 residues. Germline CDR1 MNHEY, CDR2 SVGAGI. V was shortened by 1 base and J by 4 bases, with 5 bases between the two germline ends. In DNA, the CDR3 is TGTGCCAGCAGTTACTTTGGTTACAATGAGCAGTTCTTC. The encoded protein is CASSYFGYNEQFF.

This sequence joins TRBV7-2 and TRBJ2-1; 12 nucleotides line up with TRBD2. CDR1 and CDR2 from the germline V gene are SGHTA and FQGNSA. Trimming took 7 bases from V and 7 from J; bases not matched to a gene: 8. The CDR3 length is 15 residues. The CDR3 loop is CASTTSGGLVNEQFF. CDR3 nucleotides: TGTGCCAGCACCACTAGCGGGGGGCTAGTTAATGAGCAGTTCTTC.

The chain is built from TRBV19 and TRBJ1-1, with no clear D. The CDR3 consists of 13 residues. Trimming shortened V by 7 bases and J by 6 bases, and 15 bases separated the two germline ends. CDR1 LNHDA and CDR2 SQIVND come from the germline V gene (reference sequence). The DNA for the CDR3 is TGTGCCAGTAACCACGACGGATCCTCTGAAGCTTTCTTT. Protein product: CASNHDGSSEAFF.

The chain carries TRBV7-2 and TRBJ1-1, with TRBD1 matching 8 bases. CDR1 SGHTA and CDR2 FQGNSA come from the germline V gene. The CDR3 has 15 amino acids. Losses at the gene ends were 4 bases for V and 0 bases for J; bases not matched to a gene: 4. In nucleotides, the CDR3 is TGTGCCAGCAGCTGGGGGACAGGTCTGAACACTGAAGCTTTCTTT. It encodes CASSWGTGLNTEAFF.

The chain links TRBV4-3 to TRBJ2-5, with D uncertain. Germline V lookup: CDR1 LGHNA, CDR2 YSLEER. V gave up 0 bases and J gave up 7 bases, with 9 bases separating them. This CDR3 has 13 residues. The CDR3 region has the DNA TGCGCCAGCAGCCAAGAGGGGTGGGGGACCCAGTACTTC. Its protein is CASSQEGWGTQYF.

The DNA of the CDR3 is TGCGCCAGCAGCTTTGAACTAGATACGCAGTATTTT. This sequence encodes CASSFELDTQYF. This chain connects TRBV5-1 to TRBJ2-3; no clear D. V was shortened by 2 bases and J by 5 bases, with 6 bases between the two germline ends. Germline V gene sequence: CDR1 SGHRS, CDR2 YFSETQ. CDR3 size: 12 residues.

The chain couples TRBV25-1 to TRBJ1-4; 12 bases align to TRBD1. The CDR3 is 14 residues long. Germline loops: CDR1 MGHDK, CDR2 SYGVNS. Trimming at V came to 6 bases and at J to 8 bases, leaving 4 bases not matched to a gene. CDR3 DNA sequence: TGTGCCAGCAGGGGGACAGGGGGCAGAGAAAAACTGTTTTTT. Encoded protein: CASRGTGGREKLFF.

In DNA form, the CDR3 reads TGTGCCAGCAGTGAAGAGGGTGGCTATGGCTACACCTTC. Its translation: CASSEEGGYGYTF. This chain connects TRBV2 to TRBJ1-2; D is unresolved. CDR3 length: 13 residues. V was cut by 1 base and J by 4 bases, with 7 bases left in between. Per the germline V gene, CDR1 is SNHLY and CDR2 is FYNNEI. Complete variable domain (other parts from reference TRBV2 and TRBJ1-2): EPEVTQTPSHQVTQMGQEVILRCVPISNHLYFYWYRQILGQKVEFLVSFYNNEISEKSEIFDDQFSVERPDGSNFTLKIRSTKLEDSAMYFCASSEEGGYGYTFGSGTRLTVV.

This chain joins TRBV5-1 and TRBJ2-3; 10 bases agree with TRBD1. This CDR3 contains 12 residues. Trimming cost V 7 bases and J 6 bases; bases outside gene matches: 2. Germline V lookup: CDR1 SGHRS, CDR2 YFSETQ. CDR3 sequence reads: CASGTGVDTQYF. As DNA, the CDR3 is TGCGCCAGCGGGACAGGGGTGGATACGCAGTATTTT. Variable domain in full (rest from reference TRBV5-1 and TRBJ2-3): KAGVTQTPRYLIKTRGQQVTLSCSPISGHRSVSWYQQTPGQGLQFLFEYFSETQRNKGNFPGRFSGRQFSNSRSEMNVSTLELGDSALYLCASGTGVDTQYFGPGTRLTVL.

This sequence joins TRBV28 and TRBJ2-3, with 7 bases lining up with TRBD2. The length of the CDR3 is 14 residues. Per germline, CDR1 MDHEN and CDR2 SYDVKM. Trimming took 4 bases from V and 5 from J; bases not matched to a gene: 6. Here the CDR3 DNA reads TGTGCCAGCAGTTCATTCAGGGAGGGAGATACGCAGTATTTT. It specifies CASSSFREGDTQYF.

The rearrangement links TRBV9 to TRBJ2-3; no firm D call. The ends were cut back, 0 bases at V and 1 base at J, with 12 bases in the middle. The V gene's germline CDR1 is SGDLS and CDR2 YYNGEE. The CDR3 is 16 amino acids. The CDR3 loop is CASSVVDGKRTDTQYF. CDR3 bases: TGTGCCAGCAGCGTAGTGGACGGCAAGCGCACAGATACGCAGTATTTT.

The chain uses TRBV10-1 and TRBJ1-6; 9 bases are shared with TRBD1. Germline CDR1 WNHNN, CDR2 SYGVQD (reference sequence). The CDR3 has 13 residues. J gave up 5 bases and V 11 bases, and 4 bases lay outside the gene matches. CDR3 DNA: TGCGCCGGGGGGACAGGGAATAATTCACCCCTCCACTTT. Protein product: CAGGTGNNSPLHF.

This clone showed up just once. One junction end does not reproduce the germline sequence, and a read error may be involved. J is TRBJ2-7 and V is TRBV7-7, with 10 positions matching TRBD1. This CDR3 region has 13 residues. Germline CDR1 and CDR2: SSHAT and FNYEAQ (reference sequence). Here the CDR3 DNA reads TGTGCTAGCAGCAGACAGGGGGCGGGCGAGCAGTACTTC. Its protein is CASSRQGAGEQYF. The variable domain in full, completed from reference TRBV7-7 and TRBJ2-7, reads GAGVSQSPRYKVTKRGQDVTLRCDPISSHATLYWYQQALGQGPEFLTYFNYEAQPDKSGLPSDRFSAERPEGSISTLTIQRTEQRDSAMYRCASSRQGAGEQYFGPGTRLTVT.

J is TRBJ2-7 and V is TRBV7-2; 9 bases align to TRBD1. Germline assignment: CDR1 SGHTA and CDR2 FQGNSA. The CDR3 is made up of 14 amino acids. Germline trimming cut 1 base from V and 4 bases from J; bases unmatched to any gene: 2. This chain's CDR3 is CASSLEQGAYEQYF. In nucleotides, the CDR3 is TGTGCCAGCAGCTTAGAACAGGGGGCTTACGAGCAGTACTTC.

This sequence joins TRBV9 and TRBJ2-5; 7 positions match TRBD1. Germline V gene sequence: CDR1 SGDLS, CDR2 YYNGEE. V dropped 0 bases and J dropped 9; count of bases not matched to a gene: 14. The CDR3 length is 16 residues. CDR3 loop: CASSVDSGTATRPQYF. For the CDR3, the DNA is TGTGCCAGCAGCGTAGACTCCGGGACAGCCACCCGTCCCCAGTACTTC. Drawing the rest from reference TRBV9 and TRBJ2-5, the complete variable domain is DSGVTQTPKHLITATGQRVTLRCSPRSGDLSVYWYQQSLDQGLQFLIQYYNGEERAKGNILERFSAQQFPDLHSELNLSSLELGDSALYFCASSVDSGTATRPQYFGPGTRLLVL.

V and J are TRBV5-1 and TRBJ2-3, with a tentative D call TRBD2 (5 bases). CDR3 length: 17 residues. Trimming pared 1 base from V and 0 bases from J, leaving 15 bases between. CDR1 is SGHRS, CDR2 YFSETQ, per germline. CDR3 residues: CASSLWPVGASTDTQYF. The CDR3 DNA reads TGCGCCAGCAGCTTGTGGCCGGTGGGAGCCAGCACAGATACGCAGTATTTT. The entire variable domain, with the rest obtained from reference TRBV5-1 and TRBJ2-3, is as follows: KAGVTQTPRYLIKTRGQQVTLSCSPISGHRSVSWYQQTPGQGLQFLFEYFSETQRNKGNFPGRFSGRQFSNSRSEMNVSTLELGDSALYLCASSLWPVGASTDTQYFGPGTRLTVL.

This chain links TRBV5-1 with TRBJ2-1, with D hard to call. Trimming shortened V by 2 bases and J by 10 bases, and 7 bases separated the two germline ends. The length of the CDR3 is 11 residues. Per the germline V gene, CDR1 is SGHRS and CDR2 is YFSETQ. CDR3 amino acids: CASSFDGEQFF. CDR3 coding DNA: TGCGCCAGCAGCTTTGACGGCGAGCAGTTCTTC.

The chain is built from TRBV2 and TRBJ1-1; weak D call: TRBD1 (5 bases). Germline assignment: CDR1 SNHLY and CDR2 FYNNEI. The length of the CDR3 is 11 residues. V was trimmed by 5 bases and J by 8 bases, leaving 9 bases between them. In nucleotides, the CDR3 is TGTGCCAGCAGTATACAGGAGGAAGCTTTCTTT. Translated: CASSIQEEAFF.

The chain links TRBV6-5 to TRBJ2-1, with D possibly matching TRBD1 (6 bases). The CDR3 sequence is 13 residues long. The germline V gene has CDR1 MNHEY and CDR2 SVGAGI. The V gene lost 8 bases and the J gene lost 6 bases, with 14 bases spanning the gap. The CDR3 DNA follows: TGTGCCAGCGGGAAAAGGGACATCAATGAGCAGTTCTTC. Its protein is CASGKRDINEQFF.

The rearrangement joins TRBV15 to TRBJ2-7; D may be TRBD1 or TRBD2 (5 bases each). The CDR3 has 16 amino acids. Per germline, CDR1 LNHNV and CDR2 YYDKDF (reference sequence). V was pared by 0 bases and J by 3 bases, with 15 bases between. CDR3 protein: CATSRETQGPLYEQYF. CDR3 DNA: TGTGCCACCAGCAGAGAGACTCAGGGACCACTCTACGAGCAGTACTTC.

This clone was detected once. The chain carries TRBV2 and TRBJ1-2; no clear D gene. In germline, CDR1 is SNHLY, CDR2 FYNNEI. V dropped 4 bases and J dropped 8 bases, with 17 bases sitting between them. This CDR3 is built from 14 residues. CDR3 bases: TGTGCCAGCAGTGTAAGGGTCCTTTCGGAGGGCTACACCTTC. This sequence encodes CASSVRVLSEGYTF.

This chain links TRBV30 with TRBJ2-6; D not certain. V lost 6 bases and J lost 0, with 6 bases in between. The CDR3 totals 13 residues. The germline V gene encodes CDR1 GTSNPN and CDR2 SVGIG (reference sequence). The CDR3 here is CACQISGANVLTF. CDR3 sequence (DNA): TGTGCCTGCCAGATCTCTGGGGCCAACGTCCTGACTTTC.

The rearrangement uses TRBV30 and TRBJ2-5; TRBD2 aligns across 13 bases. Germline V gene lookup returns CDR1 GTSNPN and CDR2 SVGIG (reference sequence). The V segment lost 0 bases and the J segment 4 bases; nucleotides outside the gene matches: 5. This CDR3 contains 16 residues. In nucleotides, the CDR3 is TGTGCCTGGAGTGTACTAGCGGGGGGGCCCGGAGAGACCCAGTACTTC. The encoded protein is CAWSVLAGGPGETQYF.

This clone has more than one count but fewer than ten. This chain connects TRBV7-2 to TRBJ2-3, with D possibly being TRBD1 (5 bases). The CDR3 length is 16 residues. Germline loops: CDR1 SGHTA, CDR2 FQGNSA. Between the trimmed V and J ends, which lost 3 bases and 0 bases, there was a span of 13 bases. The CDR3, as DNA: TGTGCCAGCAGCTTTACAGGTTTGTCTAGCACAGATACGCAGTATTTT. This codes for CASSFTGLSSTDTQYF.

The rearrangement joins TRBV7-2 to TRBJ2-5; perhaps TRBD1 as D (6 bases). Germline V gene sequence: CDR1 SGHTA, CDR2 FQGNSA. The germline V and J ends were trimmed by 6 bases and 4 bases, with 15 bases remaining between them. The CDR3 has 14 residues. CDR3 region: CASRLQGPSETQYF. The CDR3 bases are TGTGCCAGCAGGTTACAGGGTCCCTCAGAGACCCAGTACTTC.

This rearrangement joins TRBV10-3 to TRBJ2-3; D not resolved. The length of the CDR3 is 16 residues. CDR1 and CDR2 from the germline V gene are ENHRY and SYGVKD. V lost 0 bases and J lost 0, with 10 bases in between. The CDR3 protein is CAISESGQTSTDTQYF. The CDR3 nucleotides read TGTGCCATCAGTGAGTCGGGCCAAACTAGCACAGATACGCAGTATTTT.

V is TRBV29-1 and J is TRBJ1-4, with 8 bases aligning to TRBD1. Germline CDR1 reads SQVTM; CDR2 reads ANQGSEA. J lost 8 bases, V lost 4 bases, and 3 bases had no gene match. This CDR3 has 12 residues. The CDR3 DNA reads TGCAGCGTTGGACAGGGGAACGAAAAACTGTTTTTT. The encoded protein is CSVGQGNEKLFF.

The chain recombines TRBV19 with TRBJ2-2; D unclear. The CDR3 contains 13 residues. Trimming took off 5 bases at V and 4 bases at J, with 8 bases between the two ends. Per germline, CDR1 LNHDA and CDR2 SQIVND (reference sequence). CDR3 amino acids: CASSPPVTGELFF. CDR3 bases: TGTGCCAGTAGTCCCCCAGTCACCGGGGAGCTGTTTTTT.

V usage is TRBV7-3 and J usage is TRBJ2-1, with 7 positions matching TRBD1. Trimming cost V 2 bases and J 3 bases; bases outside gene matches: 4. From germline, CDR1 is SGHTA and CDR2 FQGTGA. The CDR3 consists of 15 residues. CDR3 DNA sequence: TGTGCCAGCAGCTTAGAAGGGGGCGGCTACAATGAGCAGTTCTTC. Its protein is CASSLEGGGYNEQFF.

The CDR3 DNA reads TGTGCCATCAGTGAGGGGGGCGGACTCAACTACGAGCAGTACTTC. Translation gives CAISEGGGLNYEQYF. V usage is TRBV10-3 and J usage is TRBJ2-7; TRBD1 is a possible D gene (6 bases). The length of the CDR3 is 15 residues. CDR1 ENHRY and CDR2 SYGVKD come from the germline V gene. V lost 2 bases, J lost 3 bases, and 14 bases lay in between.